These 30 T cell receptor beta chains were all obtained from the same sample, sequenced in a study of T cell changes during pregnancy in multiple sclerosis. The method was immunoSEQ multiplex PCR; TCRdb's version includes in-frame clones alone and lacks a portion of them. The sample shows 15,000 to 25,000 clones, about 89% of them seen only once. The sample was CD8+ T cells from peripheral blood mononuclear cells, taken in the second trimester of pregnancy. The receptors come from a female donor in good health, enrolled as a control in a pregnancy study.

CDR3 region: CASSQPMGLAGEQYF. In DNA form, the CDR3 reads TGTGCCAGCAGCCAACCTATGGGACTAGCGGGCGAGCAGTACTTC. The chain carries TRBV4-2 and TRBJ2-7, with TRBD2 matching 12 bases. Losses at the gene ends were 2 bases for V and 6 bases for J; bases not matched to a gene: 5. The CDR3 is 15 amino acids. Germline V gene sequence: CDR1 LGHNA, CDR2 YNFKEQ.

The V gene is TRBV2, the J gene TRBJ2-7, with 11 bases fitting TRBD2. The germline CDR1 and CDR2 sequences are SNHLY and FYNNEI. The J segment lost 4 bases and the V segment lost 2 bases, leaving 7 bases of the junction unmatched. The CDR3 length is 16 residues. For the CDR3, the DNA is TGTGCCAGCAGTGAATGGCTACTAGCGGGAGCTTACGAGCAGTACTTC. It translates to CASSEWLLAGAYEQYF.

The CDR3 reads CASTLGLAGDGTQYF. CDR3 DNA sequence: TGTGCCAGCACCTTGGGACTAGCGGGAGACGGTACGCAGTATTTT. J is TRBJ2-3 and V is TRBV2, with 14 bases fitting TRBD2. CDR1 is SNHLY, CDR2 FYNNEI, per germline. The CDR3 consists of 15 residues. Trimming took 7 bases from V and 8 from J; bases not matched to a gene: 8. Combining the CDR3 with reference TRBV2 and TRBJ2-3 gives the whole variable domain EPEVTQTPSHQVTQMGQEVILRCVPISNHLYFYWYRQILGQKVEFLVSFYNNEISEKSEIFDDQFSVERPDGSNFTLKIRSTKLEDSAMYFCASTLGLAGDGTQYFGPGTRLTVL.

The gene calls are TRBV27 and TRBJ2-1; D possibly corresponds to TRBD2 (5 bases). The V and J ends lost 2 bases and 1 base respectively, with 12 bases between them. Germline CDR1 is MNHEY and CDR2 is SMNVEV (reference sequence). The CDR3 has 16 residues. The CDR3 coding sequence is TGTGCCAGCAGTTTAGTACCCACTAGATCCTACAATGAGCAGTTCTTC. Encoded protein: CASSLVPTRSYNEQFF.

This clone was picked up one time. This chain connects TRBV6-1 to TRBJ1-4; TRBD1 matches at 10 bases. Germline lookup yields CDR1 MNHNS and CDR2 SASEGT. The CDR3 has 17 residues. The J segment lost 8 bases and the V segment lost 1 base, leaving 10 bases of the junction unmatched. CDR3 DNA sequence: TGTGCCAGCAGTGAAGACGGACCGGGACAGGGGATCGAAAAACTGTTTTTT. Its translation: CASSEDGPGQGIEKLFF.

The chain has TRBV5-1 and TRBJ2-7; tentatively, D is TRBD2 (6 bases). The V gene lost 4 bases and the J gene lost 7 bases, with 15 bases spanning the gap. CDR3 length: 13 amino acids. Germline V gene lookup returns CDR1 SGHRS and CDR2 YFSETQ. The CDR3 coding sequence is TGCGCCAGCAGCGTAAGCGGGTCGGGGGAGCAGTACTTC. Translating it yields CASSVSGSGEQYF.

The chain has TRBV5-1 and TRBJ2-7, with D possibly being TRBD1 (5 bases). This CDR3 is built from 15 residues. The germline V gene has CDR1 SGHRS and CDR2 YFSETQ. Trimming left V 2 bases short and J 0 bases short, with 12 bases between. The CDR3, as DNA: TGCGCCAGCAGCTTCACTCAGGGAATCTCCTACGAGCAGTACTTC. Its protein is CASSFTQGISYEQYF.

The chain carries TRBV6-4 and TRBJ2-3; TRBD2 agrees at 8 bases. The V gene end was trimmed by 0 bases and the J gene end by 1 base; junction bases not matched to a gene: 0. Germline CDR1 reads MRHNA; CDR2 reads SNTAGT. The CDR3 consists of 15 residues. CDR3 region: CASSDSRGGTDTQYF. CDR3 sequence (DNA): TGTGCCAGCAGTGACTCGCGGGGGGGCACAGATACGCAGTATTTT.

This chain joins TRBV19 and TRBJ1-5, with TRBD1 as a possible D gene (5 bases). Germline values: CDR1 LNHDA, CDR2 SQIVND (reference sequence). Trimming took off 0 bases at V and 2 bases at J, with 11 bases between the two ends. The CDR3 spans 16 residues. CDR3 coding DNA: TGTGCCAGTAGTATAGACTCAGGGTTGGGCAATCAGCCCCAGCATTTT. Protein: CASSIDSGLGNQPQHF.

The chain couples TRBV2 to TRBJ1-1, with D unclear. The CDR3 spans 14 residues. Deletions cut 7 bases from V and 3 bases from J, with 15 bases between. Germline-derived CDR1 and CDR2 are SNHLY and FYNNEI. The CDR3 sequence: CASNGEGADTEAFF. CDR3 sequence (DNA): TGTGCCAGCAACGGCGAAGGAGCAGACACTGAAGCTTTCTTT. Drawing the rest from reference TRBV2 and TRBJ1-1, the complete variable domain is EPEVTQTPSHQVTQMGQEVILRCVPISNHLYFYWYRQILGQKVEFLVSFYNNEISEKSEIFDDQFSVERPDGSNFTLKIRSTKLEDSAMYFCASNGEGADTEAFFGQGTRLTVV.

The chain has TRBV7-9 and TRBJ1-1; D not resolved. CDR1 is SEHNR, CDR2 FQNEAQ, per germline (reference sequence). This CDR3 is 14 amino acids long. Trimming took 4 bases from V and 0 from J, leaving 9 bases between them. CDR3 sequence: CASSWRDMNTEAFF. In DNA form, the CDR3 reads TGTGCCAGCAGCTGGAGGGATATGAACACTGAAGCTTTCTTT.

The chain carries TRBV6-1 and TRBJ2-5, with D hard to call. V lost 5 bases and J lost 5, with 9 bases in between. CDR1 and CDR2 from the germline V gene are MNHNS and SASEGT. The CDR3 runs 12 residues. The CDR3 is CASSKNRETQYF. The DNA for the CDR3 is TGTGCCAGCAGTAAGAATCGGGAGACCCAGTACTTC.

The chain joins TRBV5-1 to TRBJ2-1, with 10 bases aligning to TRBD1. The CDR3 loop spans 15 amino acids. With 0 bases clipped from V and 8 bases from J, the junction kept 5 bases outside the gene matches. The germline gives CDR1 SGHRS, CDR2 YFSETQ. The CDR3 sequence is CASSLGQGAMDEQFF. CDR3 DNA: TGCGCCAGCAGCTTGGGACAGGGGGCAATGGATGAGCAGTTCTTC. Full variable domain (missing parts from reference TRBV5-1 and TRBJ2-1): KAGVTQTPRYLIKTRGQQVTLSCSPISGHRSVSWYQQTPGQGLQFLFEYFSETQRNKGNFPGRFSGRQFSNSRSEMNVSTLELGDSALYLCASSLGQGAMDEQFFGPGTRLTVL.

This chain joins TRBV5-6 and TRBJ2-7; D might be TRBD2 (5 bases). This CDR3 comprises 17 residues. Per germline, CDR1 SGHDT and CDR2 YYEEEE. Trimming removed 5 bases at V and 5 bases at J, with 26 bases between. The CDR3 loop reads CASSIASKTPVSNEQYF. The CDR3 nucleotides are TGTGCCAGCAGTATAGCGAGTAAGACCCCAGTTAGCAACGAGCAGTACTTC.

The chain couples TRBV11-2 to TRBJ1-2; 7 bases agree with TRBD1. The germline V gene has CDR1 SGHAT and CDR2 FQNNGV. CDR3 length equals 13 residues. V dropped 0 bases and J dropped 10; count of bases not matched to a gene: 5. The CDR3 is CASSLDLQGTYTF. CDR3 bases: TGTGCCAGCAGCTTAGATTTACAGGGGACCTACACCTTC.

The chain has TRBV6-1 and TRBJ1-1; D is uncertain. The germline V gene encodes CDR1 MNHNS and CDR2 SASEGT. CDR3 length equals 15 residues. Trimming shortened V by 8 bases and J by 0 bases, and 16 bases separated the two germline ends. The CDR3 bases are TGTGCCAGCCCTCGGGGTTACGAGGTGAACACTGAAGCTTTCTTT. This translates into CASPRGYEVNTEAFF.

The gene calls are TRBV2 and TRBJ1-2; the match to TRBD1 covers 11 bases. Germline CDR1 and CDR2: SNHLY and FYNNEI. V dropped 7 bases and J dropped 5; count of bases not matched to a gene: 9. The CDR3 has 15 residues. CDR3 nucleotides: TGTGCCAGCATGGGGGGACAGGGGGTTGTTTATGGCTACACCTTC. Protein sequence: CASMGGQGVVYGYTF.

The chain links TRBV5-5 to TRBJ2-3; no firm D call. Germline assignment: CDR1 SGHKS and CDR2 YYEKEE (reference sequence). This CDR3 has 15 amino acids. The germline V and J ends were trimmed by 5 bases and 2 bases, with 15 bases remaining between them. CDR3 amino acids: CASSQTWALTDTQYF. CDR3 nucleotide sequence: TGTGCCAGCAGTCAGACGTGGGCCCTCACAGATACGCAGTATTTT.

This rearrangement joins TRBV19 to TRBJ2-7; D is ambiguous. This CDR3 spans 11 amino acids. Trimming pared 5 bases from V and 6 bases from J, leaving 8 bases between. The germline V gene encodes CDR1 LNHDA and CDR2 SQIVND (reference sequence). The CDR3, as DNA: TGTGCCAGTAGTTTCAATAGCGAGCAGTACTTC. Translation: CASSFNSEQYF.

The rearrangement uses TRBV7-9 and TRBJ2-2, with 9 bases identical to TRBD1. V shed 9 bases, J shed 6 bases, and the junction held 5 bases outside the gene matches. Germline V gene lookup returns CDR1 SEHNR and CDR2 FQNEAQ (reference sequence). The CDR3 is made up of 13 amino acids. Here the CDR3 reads CARTGTGPGELFF. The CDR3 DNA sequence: TGTGCCAGGACCGGGACAGGGCCCGGGGAGCTGTTTTTT.

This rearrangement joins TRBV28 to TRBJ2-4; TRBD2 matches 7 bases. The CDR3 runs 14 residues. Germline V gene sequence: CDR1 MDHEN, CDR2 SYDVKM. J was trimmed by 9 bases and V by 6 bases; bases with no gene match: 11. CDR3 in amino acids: CASSDGLEVSIQYF. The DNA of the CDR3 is TGTGCCAGCAGCGACGGACTAGAGGTTAGCATTCAGTACTTC. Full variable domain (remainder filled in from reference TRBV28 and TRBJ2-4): DVKVTQSSRYLVKRTGEKVFLECVQDMDHENMFWYRQDPGLGLRLIYFSYDVKMKEKGDIPEGYSVSREKKERFSLILESASTNQTSMYLCASSDGLEVSIQYFGAGTRLSVL.

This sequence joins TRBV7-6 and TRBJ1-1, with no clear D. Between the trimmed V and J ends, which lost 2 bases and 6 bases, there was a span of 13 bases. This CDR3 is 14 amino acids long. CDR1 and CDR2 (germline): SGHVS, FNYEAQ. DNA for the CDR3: TGTGCCAGCAGCTTAAGCGCCGGCGGGTCTGAAGCTTTCTTT. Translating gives CASSLSAGGSEAFF.

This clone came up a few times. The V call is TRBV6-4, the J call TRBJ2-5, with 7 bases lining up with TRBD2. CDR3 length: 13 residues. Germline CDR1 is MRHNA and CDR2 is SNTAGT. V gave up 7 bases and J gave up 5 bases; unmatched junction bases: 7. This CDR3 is CASKNSGRETQYF. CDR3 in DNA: TGTGCCAGCAAAAATAGCGGGCGGGAGACCCAGTACTTC.

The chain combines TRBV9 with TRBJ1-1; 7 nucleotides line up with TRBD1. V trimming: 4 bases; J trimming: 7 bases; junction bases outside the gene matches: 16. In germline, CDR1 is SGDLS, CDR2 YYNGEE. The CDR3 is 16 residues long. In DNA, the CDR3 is TGTGCCAGCAGCAGTGTTACCGGGACAGAGCCTTATGAAGCTTTCTTT. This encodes CASSSVTGTEPYEAFF.

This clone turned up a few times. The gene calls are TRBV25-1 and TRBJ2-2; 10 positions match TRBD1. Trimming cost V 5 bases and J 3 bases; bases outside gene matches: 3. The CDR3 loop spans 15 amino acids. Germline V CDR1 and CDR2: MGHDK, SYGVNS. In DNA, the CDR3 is TGTGCCAGCAGTACCGGGACAGGGGACACCGGGGAGCTGTTTTTT. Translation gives CASSTGTGDTGELFF.

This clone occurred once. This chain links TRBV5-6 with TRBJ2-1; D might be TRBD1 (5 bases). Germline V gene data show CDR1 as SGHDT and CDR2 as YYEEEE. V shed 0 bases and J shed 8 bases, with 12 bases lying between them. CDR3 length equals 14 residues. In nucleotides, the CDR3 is TGTGCCAGCAGCTTGGCCAAGGGGTATGATGAGCAGTTCTTC. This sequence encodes CASSLAKGYDEQFF.

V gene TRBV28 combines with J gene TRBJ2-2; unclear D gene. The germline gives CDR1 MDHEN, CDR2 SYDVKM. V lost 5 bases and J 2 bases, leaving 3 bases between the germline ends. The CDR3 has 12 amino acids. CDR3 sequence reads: CASSVNTGELFF. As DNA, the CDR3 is TGTGCCAGCAGTGTAAACACCGGGGAGCTGTTTTTT.

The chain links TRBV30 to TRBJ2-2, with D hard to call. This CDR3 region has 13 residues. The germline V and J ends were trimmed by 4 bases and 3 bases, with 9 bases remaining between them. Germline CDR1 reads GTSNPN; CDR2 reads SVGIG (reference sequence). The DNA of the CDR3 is TGTGCCTGGATTTTGCCAGACACCGGGGAGCTGTTTTTT. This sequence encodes CAWILPDTGELFF.

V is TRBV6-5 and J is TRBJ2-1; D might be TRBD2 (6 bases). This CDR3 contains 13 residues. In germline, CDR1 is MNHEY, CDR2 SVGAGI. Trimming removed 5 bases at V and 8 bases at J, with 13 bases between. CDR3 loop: CASSPGEEDEQFF. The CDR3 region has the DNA TGTGCCAGCAGTCCCGGGGAGGAGGATGAGCAGTTCTTC.

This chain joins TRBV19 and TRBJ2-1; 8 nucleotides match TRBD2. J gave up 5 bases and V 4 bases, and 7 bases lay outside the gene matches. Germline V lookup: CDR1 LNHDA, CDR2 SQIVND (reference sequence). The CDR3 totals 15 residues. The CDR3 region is CASSTSAGVNNEQFF. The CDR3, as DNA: TGTGCCAGTAGTACCTCAGCGGGGGTGAACAATGAGCAGTTCTTC.